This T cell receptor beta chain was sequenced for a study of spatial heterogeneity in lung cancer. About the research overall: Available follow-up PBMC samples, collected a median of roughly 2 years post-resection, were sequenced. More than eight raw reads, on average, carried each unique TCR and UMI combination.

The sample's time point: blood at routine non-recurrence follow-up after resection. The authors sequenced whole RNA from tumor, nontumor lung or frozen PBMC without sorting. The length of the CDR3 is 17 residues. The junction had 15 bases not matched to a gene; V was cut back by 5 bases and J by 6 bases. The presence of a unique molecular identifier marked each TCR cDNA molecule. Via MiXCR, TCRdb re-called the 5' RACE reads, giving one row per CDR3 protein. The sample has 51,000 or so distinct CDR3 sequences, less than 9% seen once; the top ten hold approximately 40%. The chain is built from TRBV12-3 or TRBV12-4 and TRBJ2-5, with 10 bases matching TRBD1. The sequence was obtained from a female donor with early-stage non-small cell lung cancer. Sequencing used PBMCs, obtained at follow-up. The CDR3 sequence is CASSPPGQGMRAKTQYF. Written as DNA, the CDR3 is TGTGCCAGCAGTCCGCCGGGACAGGGGATGCGGGCGAAGACCCAGTACTTC.